This TCR beta chain was recovered during a study of control samples from healthy donors and cancer patients. The CDR3 runs to 15 residues. The V gene's germline CDR1 is SGHDN and CDR2 FVKESK. With V trimmed by 3 bases and J by 3 bases, 1 base remained unmatched. The method was immunoSEQ multiplex PCR; TCRdb's version includes in-frame clones alone and lacks a portion of them. This table lists roughly 200,000 clones. This clonotype was obtained from a woman aged 25-40 years in good health. Input material: blood. V gene TRBV14 combines with J gene TRBJ2-3; 12 bases map to TRBD2. The CDR3 DNA is TGTGCCAGCAGCCACGGACTAGCGGGGACAGATACGCAGTATTTT. It encodes CASSHGLAGTDTQYF.